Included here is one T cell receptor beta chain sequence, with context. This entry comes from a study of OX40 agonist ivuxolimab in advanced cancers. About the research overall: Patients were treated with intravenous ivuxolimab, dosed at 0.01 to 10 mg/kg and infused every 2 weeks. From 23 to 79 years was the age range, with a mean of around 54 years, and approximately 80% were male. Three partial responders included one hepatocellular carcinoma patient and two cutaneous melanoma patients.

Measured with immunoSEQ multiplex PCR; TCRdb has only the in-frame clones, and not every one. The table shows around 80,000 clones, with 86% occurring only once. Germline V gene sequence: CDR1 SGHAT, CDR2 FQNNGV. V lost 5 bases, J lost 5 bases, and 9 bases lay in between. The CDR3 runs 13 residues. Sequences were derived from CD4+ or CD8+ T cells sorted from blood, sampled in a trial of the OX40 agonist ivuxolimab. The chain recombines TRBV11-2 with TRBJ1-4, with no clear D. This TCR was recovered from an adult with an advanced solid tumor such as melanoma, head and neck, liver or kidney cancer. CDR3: CASSPGLNEKLFF. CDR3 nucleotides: TGTGCCAGCAGCCCAGGACTAAATGAAAAACTGTTTTTT.